The 18 T cell receptor beta chains given below trace back to one sample, sequenced in a study of spatial heterogeneity in lung cancer. Study observations and caveats: Expanded intratumoral alpha and beta TCR counts tracked tumor mutation counts.

The sample's time point: sample taken at primary tumor resection. TCRdb redid the calling of the 5' RACE reads with MiXCR, one entry per CDR3 protein. The sample has about 18,000 distinct CDR3 sequences; around a tenth are singletons. Antigen specificity for these receptors is unknown. The sequencing here drew on lung tumor tissue, taken at surgery. Source of these receptors: a female donor with early-stage non-small cell lung cancer.

On this clonotype itself: The size of this beta chain means little, since it is a stray read in a library made for alpha chains. The V gene is TRBV6-2 or TRBV6-3, the J gene TRBJ2-5, with 11 nucleotides matching TRBD2. The CDR3 covers 16 residues. The V gene's germline CDR1 is MNHEY and CDR2 SVGEGT. Losses at the gene ends were 2 bases for V and 7 bases for J; bases not matched to a gene: 9. CDR3 residues: CASSYGGTSGKWTQYF. The CDR3 region has the DNA TGTGCCAGCAGTTACGGGGGGACTAGCGGCAAGTGGACCCAGTACTTC.

This clonotype occurred many times. This beta chain is off target for a library built for alpha chains, so its abundance means little. The chain joins TRBV7-9 to TRBJ1-4, with 7 bases that match TRBD1. Germline CDR1 is SEHNR and CDR2 is FQNEAQ (reference sequence). The CDR3 extends over 12 amino acids. The ends lost 5 bases at V and 13 bases at J; junction bases unmatched: 7. The CDR3 protein is CASSPGGGPLFF. Written as DNA, the CDR3 is TGTGCCAGCAGCCCAGGGGGGGGGCCACTGTTTTTT.

This clonotype was picked up many times. This beta chain is an off-target read within a library intended for alpha chains, so its frequency means little. The genes are TRBV7-2 and TRBJ2-3; 8 nucleotides line up with TRBD2. The ends lost 5 bases at V and 4 bases at J; junction bases unmatched: 8. Looked up from germline, CDR1 is SGHTA and CDR2 is FQGNSA. The CDR3 spans 15 residues. The CDR3 sequence: CASSDGLAGADTQYF. The CDR3 bases are TGTGCCAGCAGCGATGGACTAGCAGGGGCAGATACGCAGTATTTT.

This clonotype was observed at least ten times. A library made for alpha chains picked up this beta chain off target, so its size means little. V and J are TRBV6-5 and TRBJ1-2, with D uncertain. This CDR3 region has 14 residues. V shed 3 bases and J shed 4 bases, with 12 bases lying between them. Germline V gives CDR1 MNHEY, CDR2 SVGAGI. The chain's CDR3 is CASSYRRRSYGYTF. The CDR3 region has the DNA TGTGCCAGCAGTTATCGGAGGCGGAGCTATGGCTACACCTTC.

Turning to this clonotype: This beta chain was picked up by a library intended for alpha chains and is off target, so its count carries little meaning. The chain is built from TRBV15 and TRBJ2-7, with D unclear. From germline, CDR1 is LNHNV and CDR2 YYDKDF (reference sequence). Between the trimmed V and J ends, which lost 5 bases and 0 bases, there was a span of 5 bases. This CDR3 region has 12 residues. CDR3 sequence: CATSPGSYEQYF. Written as DNA, the CDR3 is TGTGCCACCAGCCCCGGCTCCTACGAGCAGTACTTC.

This clonotype was found many times. Because the library targeted alpha chains, this beta chain is an off-target read whose size means little. J is TRBJ2-7 and V is TRBV10-3; D is perhaps TRBD1 or TRBD2 (7 bases each). Between the trimmed V and J ends, which lost 7 bases and 5 bases, there was a span of 18 bases. Germline CDR1 and CDR2: ENHRY and SYGVKD. CDR3 length equals 14 residues. CDR3 in DNA: TGTGCCATCACTGGGAGGGGGCTAAGGAACGAGCAGTACTTC. Encoded protein: CAITGRGLRNEQYF.

The table lists this clonotype with a few counts. Within a library made for alpha chains, this beta chain is off target, and its count is uninformative. The gene calls are TRBV7-2 and TRBJ2-1; 11 bases line up with TRBD1. The J segment lost 4 bases and the V segment lost 5 bases, leaving 4 bases of the junction unmatched. CDR1 is SGHTA and CDR2 is FQGNSA in the germline V gene. This CDR3 region has 15 residues. CDR3 in DNA: TGTGCCAGCAGCCCGGGACAGGGGGTATACAATGAGCAGTTCTTC. It encodes CASSPGQGVYNEQFF.

This clonotype was observed a few times. Because the library targeted alpha chains, this beta chain is an off-target read whose size means little. This chain uses TRBV9 with TRBJ2-2; tentative D call: TRBD2 (6 bases). The V end was cut by 4 bases, the J end by 1 base, with 14 bases between. The CDR3 length is 16 residues. Germline CDR1 is SGDLS and CDR2 is YYNGEE. CDR3: CASSPRDSMNTGELFF. DNA for the CDR3: TGTGCCAGCAGCCCGAGGGACTCCATGAACACCGGGGAGCTGTTTTTT.

In its sample, this clonotype was seen many times. Because the library targeted alpha chains, this beta chain is an off-target read whose size means little. This chain uses TRBV20-1 with TRBJ1-2; D possibly corresponds to TRBD1 (6 bases). Per the germline V gene, CDR1 is DFQATT and CDR2 is SNEGSKA (reference sequence). This CDR3 is built from 13 residues. The CDR3 sequence is CNPGGARDYGYTF. The CDR3 DNA is TGCAACCCCGGGGGGGCGAGGGACTATGGCTACACCTTC.

As concerns this clonotype: This beta chain is a stray sequence in a library constructed for alpha chains; its clone size is not meaningful. The chain uses TRBV18 and TRBJ1-3; unclear D gene. CDR1 is KGHSH and CDR2 is LQKENI in the germline V gene. This CDR3 is built from 15 residues. Trimming shortened V by 0 bases and J by 4 bases, and 10 bases separated the two germline ends. CDR3 nucleotides: TGTGCCAGCTCACCACCGAGGGTGAGGGGAAACACCATATATTTT. It is translated as CASSPPRVRGNTIYF.

This clonotype was counted ten times or more. This beta chain is off target for a library built for alpha chains, so its abundance means little. The chain recombines TRBV20-1 with TRBJ1-2; D gene ambiguous. Germline V gives CDR1 DFQATT, CDR2 SNEGSKA (reference sequence). V lost 5 bases and J 9 bases, leaving 10 bases between the germline ends. This CDR3 has 10 residues. CDR3 DNA: TGCAGTGCTCCATGGAAGAGCTACACCTTC. Protein product: CSAPWKSYTF.

Of note for this clonotype: A library made for alpha chains picked up this beta chain off target, so its size means little. The chain joins TRBV7-2 to TRBJ1-2, with D unresolved. The CDR3 is 15 residues long. The germline gives CDR1 SGHTA, CDR2 FQGNSA. V shed 5 bases and J shed 7 bases, with 20 bases lying between them. CDR3 coding DNA: TGTGCCAGCAGCCCAACCAGCCAACCCTGGGGTGGCTACACCTTC. Residues: CASSPTSQPWGGYTF.

A note on this clonotype: The size of this beta chain means little, since it is a stray read in a library made for alpha chains. The V gene is TRBV6-5, the J gene TRBJ2-1, with D possibly matching TRBD2 (8 bases). This CDR3 comprises 15 residues. V was clipped by 4 bases and J by 12 bases, with 22 bases between them. In germline, CDR1 is MNHEY, CDR2 SVGAGI. The CDR3: CASSSPREGAGRQFF. As DNA, the CDR3 is TGTGCCAGCAGTTCCCCCCGGGAGGGGGCAGGACGGCAGTTCTTC.

This clonotype was recorded many times. The library was prepared for alpha chains; this beta chain is a stray read, so its frequency means little. The chain is built from TRBV7-2 and TRBJ2-1; 7 bases are a match to TRBD1. V shed 4 bases and J 6 bases; nucleotides not matched to a gene: 3. CDR1 is SGHTA, CDR2 FQGNSA, per germline. This CDR3 contains 13 residues. The chain's CDR3 is CASSWGQFNEQFF. The CDR3 nucleotides read TGTGCCAGCAGCTGGGGACAGTTCAATGAGCAGTTCTTC.

This clonotype has a count of ten or more. This beta chain turned up in a library designed for alpha chains; as an off-target read, its abundance says little. The rearrangement uses TRBV27 and TRBJ2-5, with unresolved D. Germline V CDR1 and CDR2: MNHEY, SMNVEV (reference sequence). This CDR3 is 14 amino acids long. The V gene lost 5 bases and the J gene lost 3 bases, with 13 bases spanning the gap. DNA of the CDR3: TGTGCCAGCAGTCCCCCGGGCTCTAAAGAGACCCAGTACTTC. Its translation: CASSPPGSKETQYF.

Worth noting for this clonotype: Within a library made for alpha chains, this beta chain is off target, and its count is uninformative. This rearrangement joins TRBV7-2 to TRBJ2-2, with TRBD1 matching over 8 bases. This CDR3 spans 17 amino acids. Germline trimming cut 3 bases from V and 5 bases from J; bases unmatched to any gene: 11. CDR1 and CDR2 from the germline V gene are SGHTA and FQGNSA. The CDR3, as DNA: TGTGCCAGCAGCTTGGGACCGGACAGGGAGAGAACCGGGGAGCTGTTTTTT. As protein: CASSLGPDRERTGELFF.

About this clonotype: Little can be read into the size of this beta chain, an off-target read in a library designed for alpha chains. The V call is TRBV12-3 or TRBV12-4, the J call TRBJ2-3; unclear D gene. The CDR3 totals 11 residues. V was shortened by 6 bases and J by 5 bases, with 6 bases between the two germline ends. The CDR3 loop reads CASRFGDTQYF. The DNA of the CDR3 is TGTGCCAGCAGATTCGGAGATACGCAGTATTTT.

This clonotype was found many times. The library was prepared for alpha chains; this beta chain is a stray read, so its frequency means little. The rearrangement uses TRBV4-2 and TRBJ1-1; D uncertain. Between the trimmed V and J ends, which lost 1 base and 5 bases, there was a span of 5 bases. Looked up from germline, CDR1 is LGHNA and CDR2 is YNFKEQ. This CDR3 is built from 12 residues. The CDR3 bases are TGTGCCAGCAGCCAAGTTGGGACTGAAGCTTTCTTT. Amino acid sequence: CASSQVGTEAFF.